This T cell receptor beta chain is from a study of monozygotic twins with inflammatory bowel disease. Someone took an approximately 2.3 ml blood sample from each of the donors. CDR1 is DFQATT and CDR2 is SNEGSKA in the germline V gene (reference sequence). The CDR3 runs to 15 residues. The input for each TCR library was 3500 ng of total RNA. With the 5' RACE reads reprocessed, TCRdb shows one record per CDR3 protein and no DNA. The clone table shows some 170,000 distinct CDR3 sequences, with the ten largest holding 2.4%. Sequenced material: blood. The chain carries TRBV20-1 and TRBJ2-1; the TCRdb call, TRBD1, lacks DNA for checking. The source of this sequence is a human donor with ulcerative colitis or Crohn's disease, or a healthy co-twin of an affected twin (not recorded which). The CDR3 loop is CSARLRTGVRGEQFF.